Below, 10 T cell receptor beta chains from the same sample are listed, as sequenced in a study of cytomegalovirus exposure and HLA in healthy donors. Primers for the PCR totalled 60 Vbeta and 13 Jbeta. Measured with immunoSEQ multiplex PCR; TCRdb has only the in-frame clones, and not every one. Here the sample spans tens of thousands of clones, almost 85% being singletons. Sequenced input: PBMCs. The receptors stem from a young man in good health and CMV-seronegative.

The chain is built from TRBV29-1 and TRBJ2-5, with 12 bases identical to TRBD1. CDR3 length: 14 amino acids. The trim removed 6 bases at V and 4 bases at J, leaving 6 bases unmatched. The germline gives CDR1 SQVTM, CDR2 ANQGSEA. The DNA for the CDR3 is TGCAGCGTATACCCGGGACAGGGGGCAGAGACCCAGTACTTC. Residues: CSVYPGQGAETQYF.

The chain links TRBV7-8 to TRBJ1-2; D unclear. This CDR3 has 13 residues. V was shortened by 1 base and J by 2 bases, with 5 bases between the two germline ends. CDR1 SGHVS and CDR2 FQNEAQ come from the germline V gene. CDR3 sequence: CASSLGVNYGYTF. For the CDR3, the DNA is TGTGCCAGCAGCTTAGGAGTGAACTATGGCTACACCTTC.

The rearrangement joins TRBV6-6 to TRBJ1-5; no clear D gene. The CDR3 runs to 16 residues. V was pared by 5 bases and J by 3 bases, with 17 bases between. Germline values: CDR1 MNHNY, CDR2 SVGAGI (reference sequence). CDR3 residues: CASSPPQFGDNQPQHF. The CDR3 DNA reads TGTGCCAGCAGTCCCCCGCAGTTCGGGGACAATCAGCCCCAGCATTTT.

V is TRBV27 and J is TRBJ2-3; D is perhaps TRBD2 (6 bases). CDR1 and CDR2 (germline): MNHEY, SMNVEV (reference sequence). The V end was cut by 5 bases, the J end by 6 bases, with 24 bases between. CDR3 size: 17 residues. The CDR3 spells CASSPTPPGDERDTQYF. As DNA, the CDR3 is TGTGCCAGCAGTCCTACCCCCCCGGGGGACGAGCGGGATACGCAGTATTTT.

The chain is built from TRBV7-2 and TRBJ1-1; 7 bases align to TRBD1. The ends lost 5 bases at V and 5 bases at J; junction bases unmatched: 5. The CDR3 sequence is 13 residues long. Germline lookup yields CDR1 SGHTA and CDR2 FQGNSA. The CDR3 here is CASSQSQGTEAFF. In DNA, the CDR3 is TGTGCCAGCAGCCAGTCACAGGGGACTGAAGCTTTCTTT.

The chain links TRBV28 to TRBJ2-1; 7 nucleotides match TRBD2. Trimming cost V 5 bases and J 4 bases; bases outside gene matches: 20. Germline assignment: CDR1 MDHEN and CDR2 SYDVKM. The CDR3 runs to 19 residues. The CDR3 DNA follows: TGTGCCAGCAGTCTTCAACTAGGGGCTAGCGGTAACTTATACAATGAGCAGTTCTTC. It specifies CASSLQLGASGNLYNEQFF.

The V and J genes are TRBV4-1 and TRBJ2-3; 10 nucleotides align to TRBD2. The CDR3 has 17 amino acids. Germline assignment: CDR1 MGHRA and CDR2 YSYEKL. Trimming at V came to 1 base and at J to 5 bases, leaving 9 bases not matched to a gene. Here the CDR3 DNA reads TGCGCCAGCAGCCAAGCCCCTAGCGGGGGAGGGGAAGATACGCAGTATTTT. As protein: CASSQAPSGGGEDTQYF.

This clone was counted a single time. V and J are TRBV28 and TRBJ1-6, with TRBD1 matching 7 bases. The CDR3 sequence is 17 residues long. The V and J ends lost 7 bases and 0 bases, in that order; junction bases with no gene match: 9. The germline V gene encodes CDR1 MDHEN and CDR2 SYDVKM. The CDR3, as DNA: TGTGCCAGCACTCCGGGACAGACCAGCTCCTATAATTCACCCCTCCACTTT. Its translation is CASTPGQTSSYNSPLHF. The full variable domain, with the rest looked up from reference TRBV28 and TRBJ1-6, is DVKVTQSSRYLVKRTGEKVFLECVQDMDHENMFWYRQDPGLGLRLIYFSYDVKMKEKGDIPEGYSVSREKKERFSLILESASTNQTSMYLCASTPGQTSSYNSPLHFGNGTRLTVT.

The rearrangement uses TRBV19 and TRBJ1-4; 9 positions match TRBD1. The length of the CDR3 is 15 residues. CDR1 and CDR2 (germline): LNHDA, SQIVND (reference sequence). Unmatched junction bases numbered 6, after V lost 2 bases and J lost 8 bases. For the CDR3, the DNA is TGTGCCAGTAGTATAACCGGGACAGGGAGCGAAAAACTGTTTTTT. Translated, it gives CASSITGTGSEKLFF. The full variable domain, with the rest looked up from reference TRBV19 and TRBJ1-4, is DGGITQSPKYLFRKEGQNVTLSCEQNLNHDAMYWYRQDPGQGLRLIYYSQIVNDFQKGDIAEGYSVSREKKESFPLTVTSAQKNPTAFYLCASSITGTGSEKLFFGSGTQLSVL.

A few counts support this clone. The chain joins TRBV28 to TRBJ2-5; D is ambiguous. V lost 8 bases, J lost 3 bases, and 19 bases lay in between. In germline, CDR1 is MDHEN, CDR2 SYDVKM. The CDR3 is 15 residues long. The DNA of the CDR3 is TGTGCCAGCCTCCGACTCGGAGAGAAGAAAGAGACCCAGTACTTC. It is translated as CASLRLGEKKETQYF.